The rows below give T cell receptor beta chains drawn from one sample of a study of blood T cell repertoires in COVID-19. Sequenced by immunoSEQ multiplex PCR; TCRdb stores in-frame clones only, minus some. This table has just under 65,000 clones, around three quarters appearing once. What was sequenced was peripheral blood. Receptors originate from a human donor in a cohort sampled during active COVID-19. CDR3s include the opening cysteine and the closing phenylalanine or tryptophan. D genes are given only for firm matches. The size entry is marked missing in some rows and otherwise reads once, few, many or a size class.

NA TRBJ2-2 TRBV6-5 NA CASASRGITGELFF TGTGCCAGCGCTAGCAGGGGAATTACCGGGGAGCTGTTTTTT
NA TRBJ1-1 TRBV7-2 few CASSLDVRNTEAFF TGTGCCAGCAGCTTAGATGTGAGGAACACTGAAGCTTTCTTT
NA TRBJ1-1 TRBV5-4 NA CASGRELNTEAFF TGTGCCAGCGGCAGGGAATTAAACACTGAAGCTTTCTTT
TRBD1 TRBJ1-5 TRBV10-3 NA CAISGQVDQPQHF TGTGCCATCAGCGGACAGGTCGATCAGCCCCAGCATTTT
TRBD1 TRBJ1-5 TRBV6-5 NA CASRPGTGNQPQHF TGTGCCAGCAGGCCCGGGACAGGCAATCAGCCCCAGCATTTT
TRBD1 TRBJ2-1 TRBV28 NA CASTTAGQGASEQFF TGTGCCAGCACGACTGCGGGACAGGGGGCAAGTGAGCAGTTCTTC
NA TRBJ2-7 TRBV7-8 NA CASSLTRLGTSSYEQYF TGTGCCAGCAGCTTGACCCGACTTGGTACTAGTTCCTACGAGCAGTACTTC
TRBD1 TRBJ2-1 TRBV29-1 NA CSVEEGQGSSYNEQFF TGCAGCGTTGAAGAAGGACAGGGCAGCTCCTACAATGAGCAGTTCTTC
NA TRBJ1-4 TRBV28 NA CASSQLSNEKLFF TGTGCCAGCAGTCAACTATCTAATGAAAAACTGTTTTTT
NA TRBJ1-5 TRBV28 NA CASSSPLQPQHF TGTGCCAGCAGTTCCCCTCTTCAGCCCCAGCATTTT
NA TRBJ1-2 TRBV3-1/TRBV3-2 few CASSQADRLGGYTF TGTGCCAGCAGCCAAGCGGACAGATTGGGTGGCTACACCTTC
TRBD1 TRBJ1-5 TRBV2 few CASSPGTGDQPQHF TGTGCCAGCAGCCCCGGGACAGGGGATCAGCCCCAGCATTTT
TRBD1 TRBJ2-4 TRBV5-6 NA CASSSGRDRSPKNIQYF TGTGCCAGCAGCTCGGGAAGGGACAGGTCGCCCAAAAACATTCAGTACTTC
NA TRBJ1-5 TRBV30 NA CAWSVNSPYSNQPQHF TGTGCCTGGAGTGTAAACTCCCCATATAGCAATCAGCCCCAGCATTTT
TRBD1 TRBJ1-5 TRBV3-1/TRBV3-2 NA CASTLRPRSLNTRDSSNQPQHF TGTGCCAGCACCTTGCGACCCCGTTCCCTCAATACGCGGGACAGCAGCAATCAGCCCCAGCATTTT
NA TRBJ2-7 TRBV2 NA CASNRQSSYEQYF TGTGCCAGCAATAGACAGAGCTCCTACGAGCAGTACTTC
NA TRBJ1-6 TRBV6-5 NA CASSYTGSSNSPLHF TGTGCCAGCAGTTACACCGGGTCTTCCAATTCACCCCTCCACTTT
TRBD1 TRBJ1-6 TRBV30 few CAWEQGWDSPLHF TGTGCCTGGGAACAGGGGTGGGATTCACCCCTCCACTTT
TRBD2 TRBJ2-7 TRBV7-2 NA CASSLSGGNSYEQYF TGTGCCAGCAGCTTATCGGGGGGGAACTCCTACGAGCAGTACTTC
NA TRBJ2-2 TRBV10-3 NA CAISGNMNTGELFF TGTGCCATCAGTGGAAACATGAACACCGGGGAGCTGTTTTTT
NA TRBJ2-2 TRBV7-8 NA CASSLDRNTGELFF TGTGCCAGCAGCCTTGACAGGAACACCGGGGAGCTGTTTTTT
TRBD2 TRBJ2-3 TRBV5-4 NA CASSRGGTTDTQYF TGTGCCAGCAGCCGCGGGGGAACCACAGATACGCAGTATTTT
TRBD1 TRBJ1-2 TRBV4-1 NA CASSQDDRANYGYTF TGCGCCAGCAGCCAAGATGACAGGGCTAACTATGGCTACACCTTC
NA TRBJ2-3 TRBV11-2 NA CASSLGAVDTQYF TGTGCCAGCAGCTTAGGGGCTGTAGATACGCAGTATTTT
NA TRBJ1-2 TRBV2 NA CASSESGFAGYTF TGTGCCAGCAGTGAATCAGGGTTTGCTGGCTACACCTTC
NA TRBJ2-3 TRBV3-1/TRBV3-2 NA CASSPTRGSGTQYF TGTGCCAGCAGCCCGACAAGGGGATCGGGTACGCAGTATTTT
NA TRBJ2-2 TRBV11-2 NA CASSSFAGTGELFF TGTGCCAGCAGCTCGTTCGCGGGGACCGGGGAGCTGTTTTTT
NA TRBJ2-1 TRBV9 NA CASSGSGTYNEQFF TGTGCCAGCAGCGGATCAGGGACCTACAATGAGCAGTTCTTC
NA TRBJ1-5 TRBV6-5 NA CASREVGRGYQPQHF TGTGCCAGCAGGGAGGTCGGGAGGGGATATCAGCCCCAGCATTTT
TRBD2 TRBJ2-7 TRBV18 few CASSRTGTSGPQGGQYF TGTGCCAGCTCACGGACCGGGACTAGCGGGCCTCAAGGGGGGCAGTACTTC
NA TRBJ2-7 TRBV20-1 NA CSASPLAGQAYEQYF TGCAGTGCTAGTCCGCTCGCGGGCCAAGCCTACGAGCAGTACTTC
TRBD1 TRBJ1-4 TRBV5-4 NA CASRSGGPTGDEKLFF TGTGCCAGCAGGTCGGGGGGTCCGACAGGGGATGAAAAACTGTTTTTT
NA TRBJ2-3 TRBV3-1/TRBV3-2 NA CASSQDPASSSTDTQYF TGTGCCAGCAGCCAAGATCCCGCTAGCTCCAGCACAGATACGCAGTATTTT
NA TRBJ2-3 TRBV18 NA CASSPGGLDTQYF TGTGCCAGCTCACCAGGGGGCCTAGATACGCAGTATTTT
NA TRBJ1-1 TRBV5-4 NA CASSSLGQNTEAFF TGTGCCAGCAGCTCCCTGGGACAGAACACTGAAGCTTTCTTT
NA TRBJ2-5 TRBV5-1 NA CASSPYDRRTETQYF TGCGCCAGCAGCCCCTACGACCGGAGGACGGAGACCCAGTACTTC